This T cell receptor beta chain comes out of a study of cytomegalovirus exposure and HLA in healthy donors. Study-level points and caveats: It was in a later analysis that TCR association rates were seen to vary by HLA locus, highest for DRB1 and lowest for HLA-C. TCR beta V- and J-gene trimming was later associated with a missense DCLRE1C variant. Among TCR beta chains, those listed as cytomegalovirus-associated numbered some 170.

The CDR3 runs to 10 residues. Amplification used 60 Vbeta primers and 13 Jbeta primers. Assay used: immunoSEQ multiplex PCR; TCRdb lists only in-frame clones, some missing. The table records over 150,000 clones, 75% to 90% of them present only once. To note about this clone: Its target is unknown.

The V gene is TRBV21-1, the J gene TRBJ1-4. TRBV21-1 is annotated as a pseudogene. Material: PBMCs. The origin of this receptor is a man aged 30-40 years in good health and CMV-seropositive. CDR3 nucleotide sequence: TGTGCCAGCCGTTTAGAAAAACTGTTTTTT. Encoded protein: CASRLEKLFF.